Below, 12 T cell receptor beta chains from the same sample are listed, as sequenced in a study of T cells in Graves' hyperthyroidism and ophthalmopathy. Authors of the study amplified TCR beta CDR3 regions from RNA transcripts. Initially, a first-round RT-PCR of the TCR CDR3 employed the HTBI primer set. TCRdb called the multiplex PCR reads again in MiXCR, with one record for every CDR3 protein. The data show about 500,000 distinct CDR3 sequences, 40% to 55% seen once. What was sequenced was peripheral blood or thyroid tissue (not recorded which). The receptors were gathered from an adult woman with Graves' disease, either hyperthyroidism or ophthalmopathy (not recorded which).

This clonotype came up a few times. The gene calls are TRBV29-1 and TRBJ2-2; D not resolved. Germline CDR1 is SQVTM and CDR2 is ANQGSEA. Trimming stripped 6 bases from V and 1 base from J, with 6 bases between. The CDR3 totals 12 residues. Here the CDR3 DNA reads TGCAGCGTCGAGAAGAACACCGGGGAGCTGTTTTTT. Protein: CSVEKNTGELFF.

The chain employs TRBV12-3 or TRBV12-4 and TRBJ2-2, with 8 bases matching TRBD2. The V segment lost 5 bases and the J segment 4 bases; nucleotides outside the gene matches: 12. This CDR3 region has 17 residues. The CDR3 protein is CASSPGTSGRATGELFF. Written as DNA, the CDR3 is TGTGCCAGCAGTCCTGGGACCAGCGGGAGAGCCACCGGGGAGCTGTTTTTT.

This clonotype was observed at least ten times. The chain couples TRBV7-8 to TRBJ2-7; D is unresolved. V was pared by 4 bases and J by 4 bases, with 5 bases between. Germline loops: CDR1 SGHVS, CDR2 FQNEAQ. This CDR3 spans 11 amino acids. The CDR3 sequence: CASSYRYEQYF. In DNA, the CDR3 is TGTGCCAGCAGCTATAGGTACGAGCAGTACTTC.

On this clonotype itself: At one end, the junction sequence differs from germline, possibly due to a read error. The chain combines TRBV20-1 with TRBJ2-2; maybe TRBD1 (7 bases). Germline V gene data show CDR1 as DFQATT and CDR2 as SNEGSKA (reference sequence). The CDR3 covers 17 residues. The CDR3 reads CSARETGDKGNTGGLFF. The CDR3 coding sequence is TGCAGTGCTAGAGAAACAGGGGACAAGGGGAACACCGGGGGGCTGTTTTTT.

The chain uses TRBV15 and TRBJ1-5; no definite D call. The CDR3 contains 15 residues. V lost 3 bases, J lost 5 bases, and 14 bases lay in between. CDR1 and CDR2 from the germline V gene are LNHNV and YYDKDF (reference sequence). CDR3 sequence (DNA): TGTGCCACCAGCAGCTTGGAGCACTCTGATCAGCCCCAGCATTTT. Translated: CATSSLEHSDQPQHF.

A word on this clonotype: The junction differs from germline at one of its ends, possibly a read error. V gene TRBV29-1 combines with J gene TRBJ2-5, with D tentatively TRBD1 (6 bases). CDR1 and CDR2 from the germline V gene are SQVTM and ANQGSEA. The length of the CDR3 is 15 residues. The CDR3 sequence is CSVEDPGQSQETQYF. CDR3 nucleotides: TGCAGCGTCGAAGACCCTGGACAGAGCCAAGAGACCCAGTACTTC.

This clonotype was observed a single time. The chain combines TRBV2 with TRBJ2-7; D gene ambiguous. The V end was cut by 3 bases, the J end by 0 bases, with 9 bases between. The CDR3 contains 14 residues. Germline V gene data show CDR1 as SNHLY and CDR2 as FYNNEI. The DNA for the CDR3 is TGTGCCAGCAGTGACGGCGGCCTCTCCTACGAGCAGTACTTC. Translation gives CASSDGGLSYEQYF.

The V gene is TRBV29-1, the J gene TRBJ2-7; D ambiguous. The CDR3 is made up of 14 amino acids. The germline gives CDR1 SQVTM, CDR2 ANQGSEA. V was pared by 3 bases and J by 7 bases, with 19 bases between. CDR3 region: CSVEAGGNAVEQYF. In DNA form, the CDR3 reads TGCAGCGTTGAGGCTGGCGGAAACGCTGTTGAGCAGTACTTC.

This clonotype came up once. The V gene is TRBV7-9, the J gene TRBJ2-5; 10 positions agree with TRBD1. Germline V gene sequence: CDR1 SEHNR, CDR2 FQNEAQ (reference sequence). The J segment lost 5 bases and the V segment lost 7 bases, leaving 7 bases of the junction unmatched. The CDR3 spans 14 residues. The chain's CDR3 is CASIRGQGWETQYF. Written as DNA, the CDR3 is TGTGCCAGCATAAGGGGACAGGGGTGGGAGACCCAGTACTTC.

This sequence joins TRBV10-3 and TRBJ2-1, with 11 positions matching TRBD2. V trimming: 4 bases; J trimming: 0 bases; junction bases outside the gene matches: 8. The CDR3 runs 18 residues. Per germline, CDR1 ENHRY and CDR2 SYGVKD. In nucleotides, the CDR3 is TGTGCCATCAGTGCCCGGGGACTAGCGGCTAGCTCCTACAATGAGCAGTTCTTC. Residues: CAISARGLAASSYNEQFF.

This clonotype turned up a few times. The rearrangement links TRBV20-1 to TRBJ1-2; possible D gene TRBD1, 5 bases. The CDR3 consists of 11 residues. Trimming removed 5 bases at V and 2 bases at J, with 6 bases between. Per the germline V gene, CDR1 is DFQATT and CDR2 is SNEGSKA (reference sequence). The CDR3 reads CSAGTNYGYTF. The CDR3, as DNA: TGCAGTGCTGGGACGAACTATGGCTACACCTTC.

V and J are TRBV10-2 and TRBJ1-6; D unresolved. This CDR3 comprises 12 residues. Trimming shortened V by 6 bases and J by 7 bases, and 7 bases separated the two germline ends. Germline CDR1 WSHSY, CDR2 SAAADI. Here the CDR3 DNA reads TGCGCCAGCAGGGGTTCCAATTCACCCCTCCACTTT. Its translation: CASRGSNSPLHF.